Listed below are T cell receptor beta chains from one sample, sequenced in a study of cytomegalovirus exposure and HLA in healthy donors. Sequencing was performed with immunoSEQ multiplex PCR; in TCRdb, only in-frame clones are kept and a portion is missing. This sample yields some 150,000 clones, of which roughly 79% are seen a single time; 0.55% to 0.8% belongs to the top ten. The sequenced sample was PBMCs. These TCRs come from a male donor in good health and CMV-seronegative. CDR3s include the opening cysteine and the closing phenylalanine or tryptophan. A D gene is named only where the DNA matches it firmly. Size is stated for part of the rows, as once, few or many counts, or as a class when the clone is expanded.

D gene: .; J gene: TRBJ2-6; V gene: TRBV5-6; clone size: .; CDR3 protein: CASSLILGAGANVLTF; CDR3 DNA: TGTGCCAGCAGCTTGATACTCGGGGCTGGGGCCAACGTCCTGACTTTC
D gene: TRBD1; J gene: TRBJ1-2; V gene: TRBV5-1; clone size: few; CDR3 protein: CASSTQGALYGYTF; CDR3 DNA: TGCGCCAGCAGTACGCAGGGGGCCCTCTATGGCTACACCTTC
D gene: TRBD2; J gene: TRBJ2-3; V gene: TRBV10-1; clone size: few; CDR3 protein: CASSGPSGGATDTQYF; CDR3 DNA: TGCGCCAGCAGTGGCCCTAGCGGGGGGGCCACAGATACGCAGTATTTT
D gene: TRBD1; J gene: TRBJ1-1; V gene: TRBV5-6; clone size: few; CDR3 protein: CASTYRGTEAFF; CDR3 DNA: TGTGCCAGCACTTACAGGGGCACTGAAGCTTTCTTT
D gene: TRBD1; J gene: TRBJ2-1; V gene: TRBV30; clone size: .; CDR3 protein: CAWSGRGRDVYNEQFF; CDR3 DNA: TGTGCCTGGAGTGGAAGGGGGCGCGACGTTTACAATGAGCAGTTCTTC
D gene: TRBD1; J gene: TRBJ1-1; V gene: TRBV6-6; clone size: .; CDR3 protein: CASSYSTGGANTEAFF; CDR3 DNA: TGTGCCAGCAGTTACTCGACAGGGGGCGCCAACACTGAAGCTTTCTTT
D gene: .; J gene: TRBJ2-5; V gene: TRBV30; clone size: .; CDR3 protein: CAWGLGGETQYF; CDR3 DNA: TGTGCCTGGGGCCTCGGGGGAGAGACCCAGTACTTC
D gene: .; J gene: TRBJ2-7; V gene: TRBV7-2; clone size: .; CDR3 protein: CASSFVPYEQYF; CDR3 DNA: TGTGCCAGCAGCTTTGTGCCCTACGAGCAGTACTTC
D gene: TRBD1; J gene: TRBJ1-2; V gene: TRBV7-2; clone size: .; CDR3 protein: CASSPDRNYGYTF; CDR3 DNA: TGTGCCAGCAGCCCGGACAGGAACTATGGCTACACCTTC
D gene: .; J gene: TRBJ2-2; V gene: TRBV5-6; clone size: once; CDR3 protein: CASSLALGATGTGELFF; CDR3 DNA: TGTGCCAGCAGCTTGGCCTTGGGGGCGACGGGCACCGGGGAGCTGTTTTTT
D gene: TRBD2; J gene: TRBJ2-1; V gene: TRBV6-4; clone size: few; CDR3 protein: CASSDSRAGGGNEQFF; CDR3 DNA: TGTGCCAGCAGTGACTCGAGAGCGGGAGGAGGTAATGAGCAGTTCTTC
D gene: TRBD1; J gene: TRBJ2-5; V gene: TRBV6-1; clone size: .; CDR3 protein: CASRNRGQETQYF; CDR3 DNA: TGTGCCAGCCGTAACAGGGGCCAAGAGACCCAGTACTTC
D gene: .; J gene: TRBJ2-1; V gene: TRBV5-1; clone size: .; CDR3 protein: CASSLEASVDEQFF; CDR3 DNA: TGCGCCAGCAGCTTGGAGGCTAGTGTGGATGAGCAGTTCTTC
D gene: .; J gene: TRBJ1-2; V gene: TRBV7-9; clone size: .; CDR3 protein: CASSRWDTQNYGYTF; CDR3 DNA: TGTGCCAGCAGCCGCTGGGACACCCAAAACTATGGCTACACCTTC
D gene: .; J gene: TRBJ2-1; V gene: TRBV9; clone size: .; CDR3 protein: CASSVTGYNEQFF; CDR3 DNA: TGTGCCAGCAGCGTCACAGGATACAATGAGCAGTTCTTC
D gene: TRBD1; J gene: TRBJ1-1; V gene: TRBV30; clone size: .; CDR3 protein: CAWSVDRGFTEAFF; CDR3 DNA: TGTGCCTGGAGTGTTGACAGGGGGTTCACTGAAGCTTTCTTT
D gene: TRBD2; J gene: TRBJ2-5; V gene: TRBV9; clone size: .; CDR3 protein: CASSVVAGGPYQETQYF; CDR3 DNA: TGTGCCAGCAGCGTAGTAGCGGGGGGCCCCTACCAAGAGACCCAGTACTTC
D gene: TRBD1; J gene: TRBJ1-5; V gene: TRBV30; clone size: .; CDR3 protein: CAWAGQGWQPQHF; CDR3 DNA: TGTGCCTGGGCGGGACAGGGCTGGCAGCCCCAGCATTTT
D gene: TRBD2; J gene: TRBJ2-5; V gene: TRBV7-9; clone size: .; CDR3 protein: CASSTSGTSGTKGDQYF; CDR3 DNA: TGTGCCAGCAGCACTTCCGGGACTAGCGGGACTAAAGGGGACCAGTACTTC
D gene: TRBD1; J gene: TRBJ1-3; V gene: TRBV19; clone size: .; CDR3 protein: CASSPQPADRGTGNTIYF; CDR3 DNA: TGTGCCAGTAGTCCTCAGCCAGCGGACAGGGGGACTGGAAACACCATATATTTT